This TCR beta chain was identified in a study of identical twins. With regard to this clonotype: The target antigen is unknown.

Study-wide points: Carriage of fewer insertions was seen in abundant cord blood beta clonotypes, whereas memory repertoires showed none. Model-predicted out-of-frame TCR alpha sharing fell below observed values in monozygotic twins.

The authors used template switching to add a universal primer site and gave cDNA unique molecular identifiers. Via MiXCR, TCRdb re-called the 5' RACE reads, giving one row per CDR3 protein. Found here are 500,000 to 650,000 distinct CDR3 sequences, about a fifth of them singletons; the top ten hold around 0.48%. This CDR3 region has 15 residues. The germline V and J ends were trimmed by 1 base and 6 bases, with 13 bases remaining between them. The same sample was also used in a study of yellow fever vaccine responses in identical twins. Turning to that study: A vaccine T cell response that seemed partly convergent and partly personalized was reported in twins.

Sample: CD4+ T cells sorted from blood. The origin of this receptor is a woman younger than 30 in good health. The chain is built from TRBV12-3 or TRBV12-4 and TRBJ2-1; tentative D call: TRBD1 (6 bases). CDR3 DNA sequence: TGTGCCAGCAGTTTAGACAGGGCCTCACTCAATGAGCAGTTCTTC. Translating it yields CASSLDRASLNEQFF.